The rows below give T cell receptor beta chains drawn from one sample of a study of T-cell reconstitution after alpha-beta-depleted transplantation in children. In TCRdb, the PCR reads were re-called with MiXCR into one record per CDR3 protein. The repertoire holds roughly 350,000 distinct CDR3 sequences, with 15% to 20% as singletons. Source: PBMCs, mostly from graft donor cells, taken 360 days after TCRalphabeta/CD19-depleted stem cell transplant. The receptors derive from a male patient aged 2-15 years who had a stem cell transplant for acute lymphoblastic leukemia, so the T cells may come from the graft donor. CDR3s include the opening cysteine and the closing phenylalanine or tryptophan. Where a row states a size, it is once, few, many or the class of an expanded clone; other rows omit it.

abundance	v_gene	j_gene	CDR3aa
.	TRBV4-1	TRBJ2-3	CASSQDVTDTQYF
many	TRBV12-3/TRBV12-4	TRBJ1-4	CASSSIPDSPNEKLFF
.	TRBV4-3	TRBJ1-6	CASSQVHNSPLHF
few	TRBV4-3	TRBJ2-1	CASSQVAGGSYNEQFF
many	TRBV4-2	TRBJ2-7	CASSQDPRPDYEQYF
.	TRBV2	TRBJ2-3	CASSELLGISTDTQYF
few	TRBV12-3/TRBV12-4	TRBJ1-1	CASSLALQGEAFF
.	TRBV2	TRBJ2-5	CASWNPGREETQYF
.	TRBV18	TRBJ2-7	CASSPKDPSYEQYF
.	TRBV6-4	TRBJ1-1	CASSSPGANTEAFF
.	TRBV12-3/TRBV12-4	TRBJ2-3	CASQSGYTDTQYF
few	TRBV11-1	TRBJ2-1	CASSLNLGTSGAYNEQFF
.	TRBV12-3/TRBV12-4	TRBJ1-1	CASSSPQGGNTEAFF
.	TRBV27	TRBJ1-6	CASSFWNSPLHF
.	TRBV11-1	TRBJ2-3	CASSVQGDTQYF
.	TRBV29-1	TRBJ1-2	CSVAQPNYGYTF
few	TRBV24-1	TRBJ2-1	CATSEGTHNEQFF
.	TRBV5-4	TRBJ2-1	CASSTRDRGPKYNEQFF
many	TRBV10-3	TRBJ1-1	CAISEPARRTEAFF
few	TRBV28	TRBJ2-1	CASSLATPTYNEQFF
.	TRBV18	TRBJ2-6	CASSPPNSFGANVLTF
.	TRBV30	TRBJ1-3	CAWEPTGNGNTIYF
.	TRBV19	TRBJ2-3	CASSTRRDSNTDTQYF
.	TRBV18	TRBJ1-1	CASSPPVDTEAFF
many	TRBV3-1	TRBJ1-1	CASSPTGGVFSTEAFF
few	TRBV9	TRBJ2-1	CASSAGTHNEQFF